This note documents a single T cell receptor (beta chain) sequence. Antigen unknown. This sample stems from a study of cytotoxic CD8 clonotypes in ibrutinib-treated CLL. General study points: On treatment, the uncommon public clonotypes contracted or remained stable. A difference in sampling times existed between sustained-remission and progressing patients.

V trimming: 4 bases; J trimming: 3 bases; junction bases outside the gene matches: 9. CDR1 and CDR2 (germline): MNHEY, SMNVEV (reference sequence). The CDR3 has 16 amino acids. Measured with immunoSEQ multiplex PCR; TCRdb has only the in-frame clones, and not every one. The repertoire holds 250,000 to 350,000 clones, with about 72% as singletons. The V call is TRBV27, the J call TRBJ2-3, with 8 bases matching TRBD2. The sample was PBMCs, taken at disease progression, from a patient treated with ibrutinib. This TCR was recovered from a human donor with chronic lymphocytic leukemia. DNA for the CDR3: TGTGCCAGCAGTTGGCGCGGGACTAGGGGAACAGATACGCAGTATTTT. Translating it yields CASSWRGTRGTDTQYF.